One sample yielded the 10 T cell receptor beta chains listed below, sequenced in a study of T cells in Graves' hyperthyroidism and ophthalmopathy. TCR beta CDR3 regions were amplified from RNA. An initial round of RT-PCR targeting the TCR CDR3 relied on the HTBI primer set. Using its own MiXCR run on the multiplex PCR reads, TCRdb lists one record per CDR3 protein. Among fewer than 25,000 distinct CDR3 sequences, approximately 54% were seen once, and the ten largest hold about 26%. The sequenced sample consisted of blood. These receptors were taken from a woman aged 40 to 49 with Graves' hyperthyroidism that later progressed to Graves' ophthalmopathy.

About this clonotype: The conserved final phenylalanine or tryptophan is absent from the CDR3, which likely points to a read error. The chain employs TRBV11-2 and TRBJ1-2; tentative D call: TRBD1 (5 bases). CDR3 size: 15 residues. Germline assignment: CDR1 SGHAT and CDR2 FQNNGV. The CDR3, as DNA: TGTGCCTGCAGCTTAGATCACCGGGGACTGATCGGCTACACCTCC. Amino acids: CACSLDHRGLIGYTS.

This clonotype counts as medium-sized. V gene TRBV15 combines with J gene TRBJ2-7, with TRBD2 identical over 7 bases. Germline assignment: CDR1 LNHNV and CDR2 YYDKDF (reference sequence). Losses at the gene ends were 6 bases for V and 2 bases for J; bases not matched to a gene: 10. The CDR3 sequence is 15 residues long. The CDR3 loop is CATRDGAGVTYEQYF. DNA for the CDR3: TGTGCCACCAGGGACGGGGCGGGAGTGACCTACGAGCAGTACTTC.

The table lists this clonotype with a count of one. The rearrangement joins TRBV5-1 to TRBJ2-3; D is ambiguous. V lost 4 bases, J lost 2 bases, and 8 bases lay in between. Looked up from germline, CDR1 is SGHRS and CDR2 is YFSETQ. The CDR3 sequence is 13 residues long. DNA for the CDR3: TGCGCCAGCAGCGGATACCTCACAGATACGCAGTATTTT. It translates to CASSGYLTDTQYF.

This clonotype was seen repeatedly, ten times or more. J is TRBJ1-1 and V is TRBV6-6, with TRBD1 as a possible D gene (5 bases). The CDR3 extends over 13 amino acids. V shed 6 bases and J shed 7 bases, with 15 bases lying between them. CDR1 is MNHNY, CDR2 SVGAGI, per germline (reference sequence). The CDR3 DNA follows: TGTGCCAGCAGCCTGGACCCCGGGGGTGAAGCTTTCTTT. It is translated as CASSLDPGGEAFF.

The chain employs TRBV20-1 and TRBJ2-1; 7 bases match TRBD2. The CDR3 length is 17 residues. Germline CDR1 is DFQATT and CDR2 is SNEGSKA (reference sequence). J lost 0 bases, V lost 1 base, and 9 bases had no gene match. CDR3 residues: CSARGSAGDSSYNEQFF. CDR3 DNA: TGCAGTGCTAGAGGCTCGGCGGGAGATAGCTCCTACAATGAGCAGTTCTTC.

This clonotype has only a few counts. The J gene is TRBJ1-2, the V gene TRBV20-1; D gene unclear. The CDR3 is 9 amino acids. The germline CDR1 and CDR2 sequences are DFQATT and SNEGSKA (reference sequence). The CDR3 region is CSPQSGYTF. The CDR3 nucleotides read TGCAGCCCTCAGTCCGGCTACACCTTC.

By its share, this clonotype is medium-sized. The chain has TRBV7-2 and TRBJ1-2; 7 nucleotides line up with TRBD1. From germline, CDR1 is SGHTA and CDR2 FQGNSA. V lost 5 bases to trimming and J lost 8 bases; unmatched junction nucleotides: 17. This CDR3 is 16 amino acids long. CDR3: CASSAPRGQGHRGYTF. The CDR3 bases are TGTGCCAGCAGCGCCCCTAGGGGGCAGGGGCATCGAGGCTACACCTTC.

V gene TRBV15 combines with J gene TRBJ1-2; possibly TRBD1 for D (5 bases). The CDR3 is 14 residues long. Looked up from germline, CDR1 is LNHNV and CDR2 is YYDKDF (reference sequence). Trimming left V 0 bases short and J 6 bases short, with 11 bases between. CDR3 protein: CATSREAGRNGYTF. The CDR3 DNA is TGTGCCACCAGCAGAGAAGCAGGGAGGAATGGCTACACCTTC.

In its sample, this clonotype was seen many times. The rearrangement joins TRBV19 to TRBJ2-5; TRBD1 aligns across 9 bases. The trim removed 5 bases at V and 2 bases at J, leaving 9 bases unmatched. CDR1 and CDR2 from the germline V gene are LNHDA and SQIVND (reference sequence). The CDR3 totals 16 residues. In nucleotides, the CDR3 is TGTGCCAGTAGTGCCAGACGGGGACAGGGTCAAGAGACCCAGTACTTC. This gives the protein CASSARRGQGQETQYF.

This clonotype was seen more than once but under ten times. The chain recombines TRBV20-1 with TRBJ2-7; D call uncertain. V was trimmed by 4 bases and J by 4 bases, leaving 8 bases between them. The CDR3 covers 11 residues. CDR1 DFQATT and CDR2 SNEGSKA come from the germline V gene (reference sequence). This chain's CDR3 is CSAKDRYEQYF. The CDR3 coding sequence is TGCAGTGCTAAAGATAGATACGAGCAGTACTTC.